One and the same sample provided the 27 T cell receptor beta chains below, sequenced in a study of cytomegalovirus exposure and HLA in healthy donors. The PCR was carried out with 60 Vbeta primers and 13 Jbeta primers. This table comes from immunoSEQ multiplex PCR, and its TCRdb copy is limited to in-frame clones, with some not included. The sample includes approximately 150,000 clones, around 65% seen only once; the top ten take approximately 6.5%. Sequencing was carried out using PBMCs. These receptor sequences come from a woman aged 55-70 years in good health and CMV-seronegative.

V gene TRBV6-5 combines with J gene TRBJ2-6; TRBD2 matches at 7 bases. Per germline, CDR1 MNHEY and CDR2 SVGAGI. J gave up 2 bases and V 3 bases, and 1 base lay outside the gene matches. There are 15 residues in the CDR3. In nucleotides, the CDR3 is TGTGCCAGCAGTTATCGGGGGGCTGGGGCCAACGTCCTGACTTTC. As protein: CASSYRGAGANVLTF.

V and J are TRBV7-2 and TRBJ2-2; possible D gene TRBD1, 6 bases. Trimming stripped 5 bases from V and 8 bases from J, with 12 bases between. The CDR3 is 13 residues long. CDR1 and CDR2 from the germline V gene are SGHTA and FQGNSA. The CDR3 region has the DNA TGTGCCAGCAGCCTTACCGGACAGGGGGAGCTGTTTTTT. It codes for CASSLTGQGELFF. Complete variable domain (other parts from reference TRBV7-2 and TRBJ2-2): GAGVSQSPSNKVTEKGKDVELRCDPISGHTALYWYRQSLGQGLEFLIYFQGNSAPDKSGLPSDRFSAERTGGSVSTLTIQRTQQEDSAVYLCASSLTGQGELFFGEGSRLTVL.

The rearrangement joins TRBV10-3 to TRBJ2-1, with 10 bases matching TRBD2. Germline V lookup: CDR1 ENHRY, CDR2 SYGVKD. The CDR3 is made up of 16 amino acids. The V and J ends lost 0 bases and 4 bases, in that order; junction bases with no gene match: 3. CDR3 sequence (DNA): TGTGCCATCAGTGAGTCTACTAGCGGGAAATACAATGAGCAGTTCTTC. Translated, it gives CAISESTSGKYNEQFF.

The genes are TRBV19 and TRBJ1-2, with TRBD1 identical over 9 bases. CDR3 length: 14 residues. V dropped 4 bases and J dropped 3; count of bases not matched to a gene: 3. The germline V gene has CDR1 LNHDA and CDR2 SQIVND (reference sequence). The CDR3 protein is CASSKDRGDYGYTF. CDR3 bases: TGTGCCAGTAGTAAGGACAGGGGAGACTATGGCTACACCTTC.

The DNA of the CDR3 is TGCGCCAGCAGGAACACCCCTCGGGACACTGAAGCTTTCTTT. Translation: CASRNTPRDTEAFF. This sequence joins TRBV10-1 and TRBJ1-1; D is undetermined. V lost 6 bases, J lost 3 bases, and 14 bases lay in between. The CDR3 contains 14 residues. CDR1 is WNHNN and CDR2 is SYGVQD in the germline V gene (reference sequence).

The rearrangement joins TRBV9 to TRBJ2-3; unclear D gene. CDR1 SGDLS and CDR2 YYNGEE come from the germline V gene. This CDR3 is 15 amino acids long. Trimming removed 2 bases at V and 0 bases at J, with 10 bases between. As DNA, the CDR3 is TGTGCCAGCAGCGTCGAGGCGACTAGCACAGATACGCAGTATTTT. Translating it yields CASSVEATSTDTQYF.

This clone was seen more than once but under ten times. This sequence joins TRBV7-6 and TRBJ2-5; 8 bases are a match to TRBD2. The CDR3 is 15 amino acids. The germline V gene has CDR1 SGHVS and CDR2 FNYEAQ. V gave up 5 bases and J gave up 2 bases; unmatched junction bases: 7. The CDR3 spells CASSPSGRLQETQYF. The CDR3 nucleotides are TGTGCCAGCAGCCCCAGCGGGAGACTACAAGAGACCCAGTACTTC.

The chain carries TRBV28 and TRBJ1-4; 9 bases line up with TRBD1. The germline CDR1 and CDR2 sequences are MDHEN and SYDVKM. The CDR3 has 15 residues. The junction had 11 bases not matched to a gene; V was cut back by 8 bases and J by 7 bases. In DNA, the CDR3 is TGTGCCAGCCGAACCGCGGGACAGGGCGGTGAAAAACTGTTTTTT. Translated: CASRTAGQGGEKLFF. Full variable domain (rest looked up from reference TRBV28 and TRBJ1-4): DVKVTQSSRYLVKRTGEKVFLECVQDMDHENMFWYRQDPGLGLRLIYFSYDVKMKEKGDIPEGYSVSREKKERFSLILESASTNQTSMYLCASRTAGQGGEKLFFGSGTQLSVL.

This clone was picked up a small number of times. J is TRBJ2-7 and V is TRBV11-2; unclear D gene. Germline V gene data show CDR1 as SGHAT and CDR2 as FQNNGV. Trimming left V 0 bases short and J 6 bases short, with 12 bases between. This CDR3 is 14 amino acids long. The CDR3 reads CASSLDVLVGEQYF. The CDR3 DNA follows: TGTGCCAGCAGCTTAGATGTCCTAGTTGGCGAGCAGTACTTC.

Note on this clone: The same CDR3 is also encoded by other DNA sequences in this sample. The chain is built from TRBV7-8 and TRBJ2-6; D uncertain. The V end lost 5 bases, the J end lost 0 bases, and 11 bases lay between the germline ends. The CDR3 has 16 amino acids. From germline, CDR1 is SGHVS and CDR2 FQNEAQ. This chain's CDR3 is CASSPRRVSGANVLTF. The CDR3 coding sequence is TGTGCCAGCAGCCCTCGACGGGTCTCTGGGGCCAACGTCCTGACTTTC.

The gene calls are TRBV9 and TRBJ2-5; no clear D gene. This CDR3 is built from 13 residues. The ends were cut back, 3 bases at V and 2 bases at J, with 8 bases in the middle. Germline V gives CDR1 SGDLS, CDR2 YYNGEE. Here the CDR3 reads CASSGTGQETQYF. CDR3 DNA sequence: TGTGCCAGCAGCGGAACCGGTCAAGAGACCCAGTACTTC. The variable domain in full, completed from reference TRBV9 and TRBJ2-5, reads DSGVTQTPKHLITATGQRVTLRCSPRSGDLSVYWYQQSLDQGLQFLIQYYNGEERAKGNILERFSAQQFPDLHSELNLSSLELGDSALYFCASSGTGQETQYFGPGTRLLVL.

The gene calls are TRBV28 and TRBJ2-1, with D possibly TRBD2 on 6 matching bases. Trimming removed 3 bases from V and 3 bases from J, with 9 bases in between. Germline-derived CDR1 and CDR2 are MDHEN and SYDVKM. The CDR3 is 14 amino acids. Here the CDR3 DNA reads TGTGCCAGCAGTTTTTCGGACTACTACAATGAGCAGTTCTTC. This translates into CASSFSDYYNEQFF.

CDR3 coding DNA: TGCGCCAGCAGCTTGGAGGGGCAGGGTTTCACTGAAGCTTTCTTT. Translating it yields CASSLEGQGFTEAFF. The chain recombines TRBV5-1 with TRBJ1-1, with D tentatively TRBD1 (5 bases). V dropped 0 bases and J dropped 4 bases, with 13 bases sitting between them. Germline assignment: CDR1 SGHRS and CDR2 YFSETQ. This CDR3 contains 15 residues.

The chain carries TRBV5-4 and TRBJ2-5; perhaps TRBD1 as D (5 bases). Germline V CDR1 and CDR2: SGHNT, YYREEE (reference sequence). V dropped 4 bases and J dropped 2 bases, with 18 bases sitting between them. The CDR3 is 16 residues long. This chain's CDR3 is CASSLQTRGSQETQYF. For the CDR3, the DNA is TGTGCCAGCAGCCTACAGACAAGGGGCAGTCAAGAGACCCAGTACTTC.

This clone occurred a few times. The chain joins TRBV7-2 to TRBJ1-6; no definite D call. There are 17 residues in the CDR3. Germline values: CDR1 SGHTA, CDR2 FQGNSA. The V gene lost 2 bases and the J gene lost 0 bases, with 11 bases spanning the gap. Here the CDR3 DNA reads TGTGCCAGCAGCTTACTCCCCGTTAGCTCCTATAATTCACCCCTCCACTTT. Residues: CASSLLPVSSYNSPLHF.

This clone was detected only once. This sequence joins TRBV11-2 and TRBJ2-1; maybe TRBD1 (5 bases). The germline V gene encodes CDR1 SGHAT and CDR2 FQNNGV. The V end lost 4 bases, the J end lost 0 bases, and 10 bases lay between the germline ends. CDR3 size: 15 residues. For the CDR3, the DNA is TGTGCCAGCAGCTCATTGGGGCCCTCCTACAATGAGCAGTTCTTC. Translated: CASSSLGPSYNEQFF.

The genes are TRBV15 and TRBJ1-5, with D hard to call. This CDR3 has 14 residues. Germline V lookup: CDR1 LNHNV, CDR2 YYDKDF (reference sequence). Trimming removed 3 bases from V and 2 bases from J, with 8 bases in between. The CDR3 nucleotides read TGTGCCACCAGCAGCCTTCGGGGCAATCAGCCCCAGCATTTT. Its translation is CATSSLRGNQPQHF.

The chain has TRBV7-2 and TRBJ1-1, with a tentative D call TRBD1 (6 bases). Trimming took 5 bases from V and 3 from J, leaving 13 bases between them. From germline, CDR1 is SGHTA and CDR2 FQGNSA. The CDR3 runs to 14 residues. CDR3 nucleotides: TGTGCCAGCAGCATACAGGGCTTCGACACTGAAGCTTTCTTT. The encoded protein is CASSIQGFDTEAFF.

The chain uses TRBV6-1 and TRBJ2-7; D gene uncertain. Germline CDR1 is MNHNS and CDR2 is SASEGT. V was pared by 2 bases and J by 4 bases, with 3 bases between. The CDR3 sequence is 11 residues long. Here the CDR3 DNA reads TGTGCCAGCAGTGAACGGTACGAGCAGTACTTC. Protein sequence: CASSERYEQYF.

The V and J genes are TRBV7-2 and TRBJ1-2; D not resolved. CDR3 length: 13 residues. V was pared by 1 base and J by 6 bases, with 9 bases between. Per germline, CDR1 SGHTA and CDR2 FQGNSA. CDR3 protein: CASSLVIGNGYTF. DNA of the CDR3: TGTGCCAGCAGCTTAGTGATCGGGAATGGCTACACCTTC.

V and J are TRBV15 and TRBJ2-2; 8 nucleotides line up with TRBD2. V lost 1 base and J lost 6; bases outside the gene matches: 4. From germline, CDR1 is LNHNV and CDR2 YYDKDF (reference sequence). The CDR3 consists of 15 residues. The CDR3 coding sequence is TGTGCCACCAGCAGAGTTTCGGGACTAGCCGGGGAGCTGTTTTTT. Its translation is CATSRVSGLAGELFF.

The V and J genes are TRBV14 and TRBJ2-5; 15 bases line up with TRBD2. This CDR3 has 16 residues. Germline V CDR1 and CDR2: SGHDN, FVKESK. The V gene end was trimmed by 1 base and the J gene end by 4 bases; junction bases not matched to a gene: 1. The DNA of the CDR3 is TGTGCCAGCAGCCAAGGGACTAGCGGGAGGGGAGAGACCCAGTACTTC. This sequence encodes CASSQGTSGRGETQYF.

As DNA, the CDR3 is TGTGCCAGCAGCCAACTTATCTATGGCTACACCTTC. It is translated as CASSQLIYGYTF. V gene TRBV14 combines with J gene TRBJ1-2, with D unclear. Trimming took 2 bases from V and 4 from J, leaving 5 bases between them. Germline V gene data show CDR1 as SGHDN and CDR2 as FVKESK. CDR3 length equals 12 residues.

The V call is TRBV27, the J call TRBJ2-1, with 7 nucleotides matching TRBD2. The CDR3 sequence is 15 residues long. Per the germline V gene, CDR1 is MNHEY and CDR2 is SMNVEV (reference sequence). The J segment lost 0 bases and the V segment lost 6 bases, leaving 5 bases of the junction unmatched. The CDR3 nucleotides read TGTGCCAGCAGGACTAGCCCAAGCTCCTACAATGAGCAGTTCTTC. It codes for CASRTSPSSYNEQFF.

This clone was recorded once. The rearrangement joins TRBV27 to TRBJ1-5; D remains unclear. The ends were cut back, 4 bases at V and 3 bases at J, with 7 bases in the middle. CDR3 length: 13 residues. CDR1 and CDR2 from the germline V gene are MNHEY and SMNVEV (reference sequence). CDR3 coding DNA: TGTGCCAGCAGTTCAGTCGCCAATCAGCCCCAGCATTTT. This encodes CASSSVANQPQHF.

The chain uses TRBV27 and TRBJ2-5; unclear D gene. The J call may not be correct, given that the DNA end is closer to TRBJ2-7. The length of the CDR3 is 13 residues. Germline V gene sequence: CDR1 MNHEY, CDR2 SMNVEV (reference sequence). CDR3 in amino acids: CASSSGPGYEQYF. In DNA form, the CDR3 reads TGTGCCAGCAGTTCTGGTCCAGGCTACGAGCAGTACTTC.

CDR3 in amino acids: CASSLTGGVASYEQYF. The CDR3 bases are TGTGCCAGCAGCTTAACTGGGGGGGTGGCCTCCTACGAGCAGTACTTC. The J gene is TRBJ2-7, the V gene TRBV7-8; 7 positions match TRBD2. CDR1 is SGHVS and CDR2 is FQNEAQ in the germline V gene. Trimming removed 2 bases from V and 0 bases from J; junction bases left unmatched: 7. This CDR3 has 16 amino acids.